This T cell receptor (beta chain) was obtained from a study of Graves' ophthalmopathy and Graves' hyperthyroidism. Amplification from RNA transcripts yielded the TCR beta CDR3 regions. HTBI-primed first-round RT-PCR preceded second-round multiplex PCR. TCRdb reanalysed the multiplex PCR reads using MiXCR and keeps one entry per CDR3 protein. Of 450,000 or so distinct CDR3 sequences listed, 13% to 15% are singletons. Every ophthalmopathy donor presented moderate-to-severe activity, CAS ≥3, NOSPECS ≥4 and duration under 3 months. Diagnoses were established from clinical symptoms, serum thyroxine, TRAb, thyroid ultrasound and orbital computed tomography. CDR1 is SQVTM, CDR2 ANQGSEA, per germline. The CDR3 has 17 amino acids. Losses at the gene ends were 5 bases for V and 2 bases for J; bases not matched to a gene: 14. This clonotype was recorded many times.

This chain links TRBV29-1 with TRBJ2-7; 11 nucleotides agree with TRBD2. The TCR originated in a woman in her twenties or thirties with Graves' ophthalmopathy. Sequenced: blood. In DNA form, the CDR3 reads TGCAGCGTTTGGGGTAGGCCTTCTAGCGGGAGGACCTACGAGCAGTACTTC. Encoded protein: CSVWGRPSSGRTYEQYF.